This TCR beta chain was sequenced in a study of T cell responses to AZD1222 COVID-19 vaccine. This CDR3 has 14 amino acids. Germline V lookup: CDR1 MNHEY, CDR2 SVGEGT. Trimming took off 3 bases at V and 9 bases at J, with 15 bases between the two ends. About this clone: Its antigen is unknown.

Data came from immunoSEQ multiplex PCR; TCRdb stores just in-frame clones and leaves some out. This sample carries more than 95,000 clones, roughly 88% of them seen once, and the ten largest clones take over 7.5%. Findings and caveats of the study: Donors skewed white British and female; clonal diversity was possibly underestimated. Spike-specific TCR repertoires showed rising breadth and depth after two AZD1222 doses.

Here the sequenced sample was peripheral blood, taken on day 0 of AZD1222 vaccination. The rearrangement uses TRBV6-2 or TRBV6-3 and TRBJ2-1; unclear D gene. This clonotype was sampled from an adult in good health. CDR3 coding DNA: TGTGCCAGCAGTTATGATCTAGACCACCCTGAGCAGTTCTTC. Amino acids: CASSYDLDHPEQFF.